The rows below give T cell receptor beta chains drawn from one sample of a study of T cell repertoires in cytomegalovirus infection. TCRdb ran MiXCR on the reads and lists one entry per CDR3 protein. The sample yields about 920,000 distinct CDR3 sequences, about 33% seen once. The antigens for these receptors are not known. Sequencing used cultured CD8+ T cells from PBMCs, obtained from culture after CMV antigen stimulation. These receptors all come from a human donor in good health (CMV status not recorded). Some clones in this sample may be carry-over from other donors' samples. CDR3s include the opening cysteine and the closing phenylalanine or tryptophan. The D gene is left open where the match is weak. Size is omitted from some rows. Given values are once, few, many or a class for expanded clones.

D gene | J gene | clone size | CDR3 length | V gene | CDR3 DNA | CDR3 protein
NA | TRBJ2-7 | NA | 15 | TRBV7-4 | TGTGCCAGCAGGCCAGGCTTCTTGGGATCCTACGAGCAGTACTTC | CASRPGFLGSYEQYF
NA | TRBJ2-5 | many | 13 | TRBV7-2 | TGTGCCAGCAGTTTTCGGACGGAAGAGACCCAGTACTTC | CASSFRTEETQYF
NA | TRBJ2-3 | NA | 11 | TRBV29-1 | TGCAGCGCGCTTTGGGGAGATACGCAGTATTTT | CSALWGDTQYF
NA | TRBJ2-1 | many | 15 | TRBV7-2 | TGTGCCAGCAGCTTAGGACCGGGGGGCAACAATGAGCAGTTCTTC | CASSLGPGGNNEQFF
NA | TRBJ1-4 | NA | 15 | TRBV28 | TGTGCCAGCAGTCTTACCCACAGTTTCAATGAAACACTGTTTTTT | CASSLTHSFNETLFF
NA | TRBJ2-1 | once | 12 | TRBV28 | TGTGCCAACAGTAGGGTTCGCAATGAGCAGTTCTTC | CANSRVRNEQFF
NA | TRBJ2-7 | few | 13 | TRBV6-5 | TGTGCCAGCAGTGGAGGGACGGCTCCCGAGCAGTACTTC | CASSGGTAPEQYF
NA | TRBJ1-6 | few | 16 | TRBV6-6 | TGTGCCAGCAGTTACTTTCCCGACAGTTATAATTCACCCCTCCACTTT | CASSYFPDSYNSPLHF
NA | TRBJ1-5 | few | 15 | TRBV6-2/TRBV6-3 | TGTGCCAGCACCGGGGATCCGGGAGGCAATCAGCCCCAGCATTTT | CASTGDPGGNQPQHF
TRBD2 | TRBJ2-5 | NA | 15 | TRBV7-9 | TGTGCCAGCAGCCAACTAGCGGGGGGGCCGGAGACCCAGTACTTC | CASSQLAGGPETQYF
TRBD1 | TRBJ2-7 | few | 15 | TRBV15 | TGTGCCACCAGCAGGAGCCGGGACAGCCACTACGAGCAGTACTTC | CATSRSRDSHYEQYF
TRBD1 | TRBJ1-2 | few | 13 | TRBV12-3/TRBV12-4 | TGTGCCAGCAGTCCGGGACAGGGGAATGGCTACACCTTC | CASSPGQGNGYTF
TRBD1 | TRBJ2-7 | few | 15 | TRBV7-8 | TGTGCCAGCAACGTGGTGCGACAGGGGACCTACGAGCAGTACTTC | CASNVVRQGTYEQYF
NA | TRBJ2-7 | few | 17 | TRBV7-2 | TGTGCCAGCAGCTTAGCGCGTTACGCCCTAGACCCCTACGAGCAGTACTTC | CASSLARYALDPYEQYF